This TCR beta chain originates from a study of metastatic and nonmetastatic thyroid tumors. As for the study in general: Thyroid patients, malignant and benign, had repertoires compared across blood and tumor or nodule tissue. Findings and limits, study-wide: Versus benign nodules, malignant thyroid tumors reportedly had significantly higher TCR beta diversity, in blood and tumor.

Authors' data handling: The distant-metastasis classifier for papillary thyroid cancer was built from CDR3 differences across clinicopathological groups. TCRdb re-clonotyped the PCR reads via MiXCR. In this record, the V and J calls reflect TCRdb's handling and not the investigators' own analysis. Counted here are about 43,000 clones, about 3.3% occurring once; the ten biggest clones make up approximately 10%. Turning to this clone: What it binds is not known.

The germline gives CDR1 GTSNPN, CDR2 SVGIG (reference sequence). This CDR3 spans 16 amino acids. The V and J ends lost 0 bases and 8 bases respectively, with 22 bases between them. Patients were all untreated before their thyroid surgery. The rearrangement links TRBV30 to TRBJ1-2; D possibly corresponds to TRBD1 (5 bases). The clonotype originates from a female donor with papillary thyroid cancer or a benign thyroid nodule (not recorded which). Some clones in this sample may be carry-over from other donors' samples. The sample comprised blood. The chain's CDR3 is CAWSVLAGTGERGYTF. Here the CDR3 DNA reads TGTGCCTGGAGTGTTCTAGCTGGGACCGGGGAGCGCGGCTACACCTTC.